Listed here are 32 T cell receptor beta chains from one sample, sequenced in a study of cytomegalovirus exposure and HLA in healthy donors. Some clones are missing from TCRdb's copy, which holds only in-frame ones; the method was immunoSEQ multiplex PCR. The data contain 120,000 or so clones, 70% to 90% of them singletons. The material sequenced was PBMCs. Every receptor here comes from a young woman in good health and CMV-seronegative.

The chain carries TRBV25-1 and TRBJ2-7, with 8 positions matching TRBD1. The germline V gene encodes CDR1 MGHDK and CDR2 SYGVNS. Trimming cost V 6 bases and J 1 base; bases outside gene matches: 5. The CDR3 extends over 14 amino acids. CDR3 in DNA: TGTGCCAGCAGACTGACAGGGGTTTCCTACGAGCAGTACTTC. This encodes CASRLTGVSYEQYF.

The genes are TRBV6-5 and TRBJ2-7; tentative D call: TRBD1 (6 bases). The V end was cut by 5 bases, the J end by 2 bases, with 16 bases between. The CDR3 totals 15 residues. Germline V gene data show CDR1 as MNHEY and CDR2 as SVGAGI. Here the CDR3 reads CASSTQGRSAYEQYF. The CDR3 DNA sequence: TGTGCCAGCAGTACACAGGGAAGGAGTGCCTACGAGCAGTACTTC.

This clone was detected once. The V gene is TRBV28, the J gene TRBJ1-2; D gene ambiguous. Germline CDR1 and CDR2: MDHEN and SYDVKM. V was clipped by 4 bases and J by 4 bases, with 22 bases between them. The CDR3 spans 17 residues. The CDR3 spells CASSSTVRYRRVYGYTF. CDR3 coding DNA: TGTGCCAGCAGTTCAACAGTCAGGTACCGGCGGGTCTATGGCTACACCTTC.

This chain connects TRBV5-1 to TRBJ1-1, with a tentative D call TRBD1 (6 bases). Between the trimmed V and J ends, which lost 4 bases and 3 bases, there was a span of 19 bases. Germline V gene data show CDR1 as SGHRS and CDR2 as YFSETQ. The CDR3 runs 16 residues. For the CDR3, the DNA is TGCGCCAGCAGCCCCCCGAAGCGGGGGCGGGACACTGAAGCTTTCTTT. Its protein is CASSPPKRGRDTEAFF. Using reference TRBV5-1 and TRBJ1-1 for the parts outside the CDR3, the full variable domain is KAGVTQTPRYLIKTRGQQVTLSCSPISGHRSVSWYQQTPGQGLQFLFEYFSETQRNKGNFPGRFSGRQFSNSRSEMNVSTLELGDSALYLCASSPPKRGRDTEAFFGQGTRLTVV.

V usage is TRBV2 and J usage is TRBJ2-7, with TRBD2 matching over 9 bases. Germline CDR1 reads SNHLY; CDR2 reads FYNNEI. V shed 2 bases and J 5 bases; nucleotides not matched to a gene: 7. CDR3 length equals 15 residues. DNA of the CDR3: TGTGCCAGCAGTGAAAGCCTAGCGGGATTCCACGAGCAGTACTTC. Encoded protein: CASSESLAGFHEQYF.

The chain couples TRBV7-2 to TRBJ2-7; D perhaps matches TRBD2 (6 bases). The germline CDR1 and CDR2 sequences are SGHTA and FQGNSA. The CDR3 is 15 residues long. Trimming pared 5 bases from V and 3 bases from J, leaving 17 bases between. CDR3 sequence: CASSPGRYENYEQYF. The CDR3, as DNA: TGTGCCAGCAGCCCGGGGAGGTATGAAAACTACGAGCAGTACTTC.

The CDR3 DNA is TGTGCCAGCAGCAAAGGGCAGGGGACGAACACAGATACGCAGTATTTT. This encodes CASSKGQGTNTDTQYF. The chain has TRBV21-1 and TRBJ2-3; the table's TRBD1 call for D was not verified on the DNA. TRBV21-1 is a pseudogene locus. CDR3 size: 16 residues.

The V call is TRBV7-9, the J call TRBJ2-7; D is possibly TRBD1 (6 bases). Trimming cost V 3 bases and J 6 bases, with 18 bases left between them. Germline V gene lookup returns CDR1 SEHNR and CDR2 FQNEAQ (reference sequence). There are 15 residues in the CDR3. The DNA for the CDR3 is TGTGCCAGCAGCTTCCAGGGGATAAGTACGTCCGAGCAGTACTTC. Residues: CASSFQGISTSEQYF.

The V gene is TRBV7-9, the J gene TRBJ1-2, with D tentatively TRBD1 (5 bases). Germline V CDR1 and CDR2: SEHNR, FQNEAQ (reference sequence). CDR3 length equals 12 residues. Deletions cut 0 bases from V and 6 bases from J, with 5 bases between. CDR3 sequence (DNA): TGTGCCAGCAGCTTAGCAGGGGATGGCTACACCTTC. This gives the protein CASSLAGDGYTF.

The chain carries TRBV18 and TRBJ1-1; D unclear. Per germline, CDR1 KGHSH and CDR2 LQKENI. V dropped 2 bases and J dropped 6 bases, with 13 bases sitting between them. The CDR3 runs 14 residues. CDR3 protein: CASSPVITQAEAFF. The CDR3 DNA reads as TGTGCCAGCTCACCAGTGATAACGCAGGCTGAAGCTTTCTTT. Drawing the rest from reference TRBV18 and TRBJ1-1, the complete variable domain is NAGVMQNPRHLVRRRGQEARLRCSPMKGHSHVYWYRQLPEEGLKFMVYLQKENIIDESGMPKERFSAEFPKEGPSILRIQQVVRGDSAAYFCASSPVITQAEAFFGQGTRLTVV.

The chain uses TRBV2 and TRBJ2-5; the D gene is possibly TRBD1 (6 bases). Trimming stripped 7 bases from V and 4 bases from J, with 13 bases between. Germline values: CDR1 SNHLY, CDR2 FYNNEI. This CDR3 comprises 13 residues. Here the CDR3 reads CASNEQGAETQYF. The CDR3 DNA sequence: TGTGCCAGCAACGAACAGGGTGCAGAGACCCAGTACTTC.

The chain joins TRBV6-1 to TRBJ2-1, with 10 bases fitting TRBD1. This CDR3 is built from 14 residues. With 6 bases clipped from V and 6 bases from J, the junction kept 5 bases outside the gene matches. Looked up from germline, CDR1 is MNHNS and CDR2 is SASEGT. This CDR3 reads CASRTGTGVNEQFF. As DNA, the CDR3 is TGTGCCAGCAGAACCGGGACAGGGGTCAATGAGCAGTTCTTC.

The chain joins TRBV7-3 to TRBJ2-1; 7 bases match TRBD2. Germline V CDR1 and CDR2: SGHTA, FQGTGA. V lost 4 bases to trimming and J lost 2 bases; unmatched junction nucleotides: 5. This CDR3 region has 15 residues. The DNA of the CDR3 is TGTGCCAGCAGCTCGGCTAGCGGCCCCTACAATGAGCAGTTCTTC. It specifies CASSSASGPYNEQFF.

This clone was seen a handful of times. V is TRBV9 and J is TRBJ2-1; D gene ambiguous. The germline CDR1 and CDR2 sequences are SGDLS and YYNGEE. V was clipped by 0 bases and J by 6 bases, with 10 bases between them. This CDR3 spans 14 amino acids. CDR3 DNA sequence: TGTGCCAGCAGCGTAGCTTCCCAGTTCAATGAGCAGTTCTTC. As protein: CASSVASQFNEQFF.

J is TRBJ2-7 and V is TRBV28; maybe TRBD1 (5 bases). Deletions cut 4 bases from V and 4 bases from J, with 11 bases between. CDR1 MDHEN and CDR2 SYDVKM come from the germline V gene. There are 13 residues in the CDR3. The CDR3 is CASSYLDRYEQYF. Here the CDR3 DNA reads TGTGCCAGCAGTTACCTAGACAGATACGAGCAGTACTTC.

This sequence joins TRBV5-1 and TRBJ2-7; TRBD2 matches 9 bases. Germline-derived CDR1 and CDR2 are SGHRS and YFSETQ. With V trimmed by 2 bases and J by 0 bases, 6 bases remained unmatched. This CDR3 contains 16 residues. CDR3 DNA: TGCGCCAGCAGCTTTCGGGGTAGCGGGAGCTCCTACGAGCAGTACTTC. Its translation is CASSFRGSGSSYEQYF.

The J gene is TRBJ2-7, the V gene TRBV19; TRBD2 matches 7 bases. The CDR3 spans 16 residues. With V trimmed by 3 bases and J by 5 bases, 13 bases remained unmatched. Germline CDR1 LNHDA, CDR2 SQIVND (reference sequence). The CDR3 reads CASSIPVVAGFHEQYF. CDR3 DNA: TGTGCCAGTAGTATTCCGGTGGTAGCGGGCTTCCACGAGCAGTACTTC.

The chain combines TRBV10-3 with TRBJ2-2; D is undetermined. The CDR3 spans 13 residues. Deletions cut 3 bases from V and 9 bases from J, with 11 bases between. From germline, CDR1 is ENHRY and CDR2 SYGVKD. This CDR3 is CAISESLERELFF. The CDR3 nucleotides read TGTGCCATCAGTGAATCACTGGAGCGGGAGCTGTTTTTT.

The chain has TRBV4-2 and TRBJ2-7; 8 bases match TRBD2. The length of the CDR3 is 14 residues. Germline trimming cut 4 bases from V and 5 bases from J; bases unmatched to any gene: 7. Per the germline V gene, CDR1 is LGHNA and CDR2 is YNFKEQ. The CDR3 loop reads CASSPQAGANEQYF. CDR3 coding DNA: TGTGCCAGCAGCCCACAAGCGGGGGCCAACGAGCAGTACTTC.

The CDR3 region is CASSEGGTGSKPQHF. The DNA for the CDR3 is TGTGCCAGCAGTGAAGGGGGGACAGGGTCCAAGCCCCAGCATTTT. The V gene is TRBV2, the J gene TRBJ1-5; 9 nucleotides align to TRBD1. The germline V gene encodes CDR1 SNHLY and CDR2 FYNNEI. After removal of 1 base from V and 8 bases from J, the junction contained 6 bases not matched to a gene. The CDR3 extends over 15 amino acids.

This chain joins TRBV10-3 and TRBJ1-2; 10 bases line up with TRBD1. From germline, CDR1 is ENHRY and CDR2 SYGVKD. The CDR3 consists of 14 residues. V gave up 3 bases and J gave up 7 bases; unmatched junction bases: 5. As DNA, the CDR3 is TGTGCCATCAGTGAAGGGACAGGGGATAGTGGCTACACCTTC. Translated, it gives CAISEGTGDSGYTF.

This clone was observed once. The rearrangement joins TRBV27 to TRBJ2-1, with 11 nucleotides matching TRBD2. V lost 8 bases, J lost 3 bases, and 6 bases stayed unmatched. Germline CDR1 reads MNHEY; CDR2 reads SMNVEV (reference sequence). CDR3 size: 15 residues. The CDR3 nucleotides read TGTGCCAGCCGCCTTACTAGCGGGGGCTACAATGAGCAGTTCTTC. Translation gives CASRLTSGGYNEQFF.

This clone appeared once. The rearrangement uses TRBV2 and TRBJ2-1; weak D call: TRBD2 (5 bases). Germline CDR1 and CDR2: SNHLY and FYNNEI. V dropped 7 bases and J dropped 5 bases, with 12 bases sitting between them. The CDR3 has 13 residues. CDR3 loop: CASTPGIDNEQFF. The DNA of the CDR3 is TGTGCCAGCACTCCGGGAATCGACAATGAGCAGTTCTTC.

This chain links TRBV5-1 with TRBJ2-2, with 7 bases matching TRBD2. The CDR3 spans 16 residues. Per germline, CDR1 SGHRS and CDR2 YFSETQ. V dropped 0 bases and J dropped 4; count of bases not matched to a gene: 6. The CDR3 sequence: CASSLGDYSLTGELFF. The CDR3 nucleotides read TGCGCCAGCAGCTTGGGGGACTACAGTCTCACCGGGGAGCTGTTTTTT. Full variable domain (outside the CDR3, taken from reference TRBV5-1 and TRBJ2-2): KAGVTQTPRYLIKTRGQQVTLSCSPISGHRSVSWYQQTPGQGLQFLFEYFSETQRNKGNFPGRFSGRQFSNSRSEMNVSTLELGDSALYLCASSLGDYSLTGELFFGEGSRLTVL.

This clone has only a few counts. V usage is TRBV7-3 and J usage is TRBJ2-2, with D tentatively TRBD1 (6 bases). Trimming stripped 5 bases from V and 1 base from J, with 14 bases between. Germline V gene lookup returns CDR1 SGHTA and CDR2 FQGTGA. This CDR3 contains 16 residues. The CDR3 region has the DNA TGTGCCAGCAGCCCCGGACAGAAAGTGAACACCGGGGAGCTGTTTTTT. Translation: CASSPGQKVNTGELFF. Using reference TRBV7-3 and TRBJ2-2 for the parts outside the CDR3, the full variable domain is GAGVSQTPSNKVTEKGKYVELRCDPISGHTALYWYRQSLGQGPEFLIYFQGTGAADDSGLPNDRFFAVRPEGSVSTLKIQRTERGDSAVYLCASSPGQKVNTGELFFGEGSRLTVL.

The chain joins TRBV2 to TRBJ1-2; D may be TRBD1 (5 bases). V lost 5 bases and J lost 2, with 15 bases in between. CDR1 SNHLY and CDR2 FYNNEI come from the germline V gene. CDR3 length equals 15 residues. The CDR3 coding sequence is TGTGCCAGCAGTACAAGACAGATCCCCAACTATGGCTACACCTTC. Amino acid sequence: CASSTRQIPNYGYTF.

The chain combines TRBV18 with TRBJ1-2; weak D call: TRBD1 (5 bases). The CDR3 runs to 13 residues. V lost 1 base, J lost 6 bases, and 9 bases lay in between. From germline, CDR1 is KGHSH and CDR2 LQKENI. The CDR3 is CASSPRSGDGYTF. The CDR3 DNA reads TGTGCCAGCTCACCACGGTCGGGGGATGGCTACACCTTC. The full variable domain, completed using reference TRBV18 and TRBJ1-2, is NAGVMQNPRHLVRRRGQEARLRCSPMKGHSHVYWYRQLPEEGLKFMVYLQKENIIDESGMPKERFSAEFPKEGPSILRIQQVVRGDSAAYFCASSPRSGDGYTFGSGTRLTVV.

The CDR3 nucleotides are TGTGCCAGCAGCCCTATTCTCCCTGGGGCCAACGTCCTGACTTTC. Encoded protein: CASSPILPGANVLTF. This chain connects TRBV27 to TRBJ2-6; D is uncertain. This CDR3 contains 15 residues. V was cut by 6 bases and J by 2 bases, with 11 bases left in between. Germline V gene lookup returns CDR1 MNHEY and CDR2 SMNVEV (reference sequence).

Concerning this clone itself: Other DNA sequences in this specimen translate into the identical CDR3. Written as DNA, the CDR3 is TGTGCCAGCAGCTTAGCGGGGGGCACCGGGGAGCTGTTTTTT. Its protein is CASSLAGGTGELFF. This sequence joins TRBV11-2 and TRBJ2-2, with TRBD2 matching 7 bases. Losses at the gene ends were 1 base for V and 4 bases for J; bases not matched to a gene: 0. In germline, CDR1 is SGHAT, CDR2 FQNNGV. There are 14 residues in the CDR3.

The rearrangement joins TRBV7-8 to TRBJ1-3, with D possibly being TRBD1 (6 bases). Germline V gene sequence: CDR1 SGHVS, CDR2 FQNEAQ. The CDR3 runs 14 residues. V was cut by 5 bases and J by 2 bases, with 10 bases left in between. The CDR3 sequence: CASSPRTAGNTIYF. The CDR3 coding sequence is TGTGCCAGCAGCCCACGGACAGCTGGAAACACCATATATTTT.

The DNA of the CDR3 is TGTGCCATCAGGGGGACAGGAAAGGGCGAGCAGTACTTC. This sequence encodes CAIRGTGKGEQYF. The chain couples TRBV10-3 to TRBJ2-7; 8 bases align to TRBD1. The CDR3 contains 13 residues. Germline values: CDR1 ENHRY, CDR2 SYGVKD. V dropped 6 bases and J dropped 6; count of bases not matched to a gene: 7.

The CDR3 region is CASSPSLGTGGGGGYTF. As DNA, the CDR3 is TGTGCCAGCAGTCCATCACTGGGCACAGGGGGTGGGGGTGGCTACACCTTC. The chain recombines TRBV28 with TRBJ1-2, with TRBD1 identical over 8 bases. The CDR3 spans 17 residues. Germline V gene lookup returns CDR1 MDHEN and CDR2 SYDVKM. With 5 bases clipped from V and 7 bases from J, the junction kept 18 bases outside the gene matches.